These T cell receptor beta chains were read from a single sample in a study of cytomegalovirus exposure and HLA in healthy donors. The assay was immunoSEQ multiplex PCR, and TCRdb's table has in-frame clones only and misses some. The data show fewer than 400,000 clones, just over 85% seen once. The sample taken for sequencing was PBMCs. These TCRs come from a woman aged 18-35 years in good health and CMV-seronegative. Both conserved end residues are trimmed from each CDR3. The D gene is left open where the match is weak.

CDR3aa	d_gene	v_gene
ASSLVGDRGEQY	TRBD1	TRBV5-4
ASSGRGRDYEQY	TRBD2	TRBV10-1
ASRVDSSLSYNEQF	-	TRBV19
ASSLDRQDSPEAF	-	TRBV5-1
ASSPGTGGYTGELF	TRBD1	TRBV5-1
ASSSGTGGYEQY	TRBD1	TRBV5-1
SVIVGRPSGDEQF	TRBD2	TRBV29-1
ASTSTRYEQY	-	TRBV6-6
SVGGRNYYEQY	-	TRBV29-1
AISGGQVNNEQF	TRBD1	TRBV10-3
ASSLQLAGTGELF	TRBD2	TRBV9
ASSGSKREGRYIQY	TRBD2	TRBV7-2
ASSLVSRGQGEQY	TRBD1	TRBV5-6
ASMTLAGLVNEQF	-	TRBV19
ASSRTGVFSGYT	TRBD1	TRBV10-2
ASSFAGADTQY	-	TRBV7-9
ASSQIQGGYGYT	TRBD1	TRBV14
ASSSGLAGGEQY	TRBD2	TRBV5-1
ASSLASGPYEQY	TRBD2	TRBV5-1
ASSELGGGQETQY	-	TRBV2
AGGSGEQF	-	TRBV28
ASSLEGTGGARKAF	TRBD1	TRBV5-1
ASSLSRSPQY	-	TRBV5-6
ASSLYSDRAANTGELF	TRBD1	TRBV27
ASNPGTGLNQPQH	TRBD1	TRBV27
ASSLGTGGGTGELF	TRBD1	TRBV7-6
ASSPGQNQETQY	-	TRBV5-4
ASSSDPVFRGTDTQY	-	TRBV11-2
ASSKTGTGYEQY	TRBD1	TRBV27
ASSQDLESGAQY	-	TRBV4-1
ASSASSETQY	-	TRBV5-1
ASRRENSNEQF	TRBD2	TRBV27
ASSPGAGGYT	-	TRBV5-6
ASSPTESYGYT	-	TRBV2
ASSLASGGANTGELF	TRBD1	TRBV5-1
ASSANPRAGELF	-	TRBV7-8
ASSQDRQGIMNTEAF	-	TRBV4-3
ASSPNRGPRNEQF	TRBD1	TRBV4-2
ASSPGGGAGTDTQY	TRBD2	TRBV11-3
ASSAGGATNEKLF	-	TRBV9
ASSFRQPNEKLF	-	TRBV28
ASSPIQGGGYEQY	TRBD1	TRBV4-1
SASYQNEQY	-	TRBV20-1
ASIAEPAVHEQY	-	TRBV6-1
ASSYAGQGFQPQH	TRBD1	TRBV4-2
ASSQQTSGGNTGELF	TRBD2	TRBV27
ASSNPISERSYEQY	-	TRBV5-6
ASMYRGSYGYT	TRBD1	TRBV2
ASGTSGTDTQY	TRBD2	TRBV6-5
ASRSGTGGYGSYEQY	TRBD1	TRBV10-2
ASSILGGEQF	-	TRBV19
ASSYRGTGQETQY	TRBD1	TRBV6-5
ASSFQGKRATWYEQY	-	TRBV27
ASKCETVYEQY	-	TRBV6-8
ASSWKGGNEQF	-	TRBV7-2